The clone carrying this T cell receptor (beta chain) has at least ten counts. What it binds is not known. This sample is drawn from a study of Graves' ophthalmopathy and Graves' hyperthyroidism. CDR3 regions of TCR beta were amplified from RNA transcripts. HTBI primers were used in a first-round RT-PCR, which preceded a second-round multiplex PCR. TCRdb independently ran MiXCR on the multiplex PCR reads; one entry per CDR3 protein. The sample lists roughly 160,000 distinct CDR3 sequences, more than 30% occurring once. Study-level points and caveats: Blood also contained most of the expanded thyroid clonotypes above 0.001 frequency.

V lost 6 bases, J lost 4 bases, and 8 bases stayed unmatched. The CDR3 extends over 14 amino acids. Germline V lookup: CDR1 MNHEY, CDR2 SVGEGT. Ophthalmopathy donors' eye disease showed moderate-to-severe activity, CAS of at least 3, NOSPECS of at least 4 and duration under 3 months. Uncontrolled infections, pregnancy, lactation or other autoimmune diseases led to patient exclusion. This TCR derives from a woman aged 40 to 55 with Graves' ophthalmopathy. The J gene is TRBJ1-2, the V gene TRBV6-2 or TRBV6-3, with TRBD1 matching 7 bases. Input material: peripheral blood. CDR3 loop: CASSNGGQPYGYTF. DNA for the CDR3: TGTGCCAGCAGCAACGGGGGACAGCCCTATGGCTACACCTTC.